This T cell receptor beta chain was identified in a study of breast tumors, draining lymph nodes, adjacent tissues. Study observations and caveats: Luminal-like breast cancer showed significantly greater tumor-nontumor repertoire similarity than basal-like breast cancer did.

This clonotype was counted at least ten times. The target antigen is unknown. The CDR3 covers 16 residues. Germline trimming cut 4 bases from V and 5 bases from J; bases unmatched to any gene: 6. Germline assignment: CDR1 LNHDA and CDR2 SQIVND (reference sequence). One entry per CDR3 protein, called by TCRdb with MiXCR from the multiplex PCR reads. Of about 200,000 distinct CDR3 sequences in the sample, roughly 29% were seen once. Breast cancer patients provided tissue from their axillary draining lymph nodes. Material: axillary lymph node tissue. The rearrangement uses TRBV19 and TRBJ2-2; 11 positions agree with TRBD1. The clonotype was recovered from a female donor with breast cancer. Some clones in this sample may be carry-over from other donors' samples. CDR3 in amino acids: CASSSPGTGGTGELFF. In nucleotides, the CDR3 is TGTGCCAGTAGTAGTCCTGGGACAGGGGGGACCGGGGAGCTGTTTTTT.